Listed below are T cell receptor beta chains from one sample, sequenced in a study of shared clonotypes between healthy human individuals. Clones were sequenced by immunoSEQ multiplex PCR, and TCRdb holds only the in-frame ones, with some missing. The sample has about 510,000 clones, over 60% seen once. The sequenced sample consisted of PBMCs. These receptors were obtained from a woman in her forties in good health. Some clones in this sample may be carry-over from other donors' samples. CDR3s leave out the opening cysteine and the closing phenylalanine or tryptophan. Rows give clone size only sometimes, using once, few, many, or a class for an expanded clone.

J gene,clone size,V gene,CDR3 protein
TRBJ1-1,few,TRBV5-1,ASSRGARPDEAF
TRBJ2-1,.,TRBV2,ASTQGQGVGNEQF
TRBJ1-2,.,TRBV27,ASSPRQANYGYT
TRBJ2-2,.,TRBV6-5,ASRRTGVTGELF
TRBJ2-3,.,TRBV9,ASSVGGGRVTDTQY
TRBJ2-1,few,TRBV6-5,ASSYRGRLDNEQF
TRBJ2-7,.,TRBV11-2,ASSLRTGYYEQY
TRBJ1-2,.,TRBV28,ASSLRTGGYGYT
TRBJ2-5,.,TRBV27,ASRVQNQETQY
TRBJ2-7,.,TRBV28,ASSPYPLYEQY
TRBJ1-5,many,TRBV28,ASLKTQGDQPQH
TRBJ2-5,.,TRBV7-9,ASSQGLVETQY
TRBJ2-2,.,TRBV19,ASNPTGTTGELF
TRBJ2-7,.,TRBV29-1,SVEERGQY
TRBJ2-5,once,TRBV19,ASSQGNLETQY
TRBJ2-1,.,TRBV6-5,ASSYFPDNEQF
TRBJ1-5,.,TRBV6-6,ASRDRDHQPQH
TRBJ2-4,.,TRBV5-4,ASSLERKNIQY
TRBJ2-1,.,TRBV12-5,ASGHGGPHNEQF
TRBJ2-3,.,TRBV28,ASSPGRTDTQY
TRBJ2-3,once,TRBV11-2,ASSLGDTQY
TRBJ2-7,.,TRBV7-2,ASSLLAGSSDEQY
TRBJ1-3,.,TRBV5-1,ASSPSDGFSGNTIY
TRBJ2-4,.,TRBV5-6,ASSRTSDRSKNIQY
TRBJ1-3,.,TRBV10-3,AISEQVGRNTIY
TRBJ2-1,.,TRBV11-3,ASSLRSGSPNEQF
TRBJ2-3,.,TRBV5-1,ASKARLGISTDTQY
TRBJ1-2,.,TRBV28,ASSLGTGVNYGYT
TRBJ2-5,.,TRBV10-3,AISDNRGGETQY
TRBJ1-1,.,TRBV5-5,ASSLIMGEDTEAF
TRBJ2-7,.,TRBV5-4,ASSSGTSGRNEQY